Each of the 8 T cell receptor beta chains below was sequenced from the same sample in a study of cytomegalovirus exposure and HLA in healthy donors. The PCR used 60 Vbeta and 13 Jbeta primers. This table comes from immunoSEQ multiplex PCR, and its TCRdb copy is limited to in-frame clones, with some not included. The data show under 200,000 clones, 80% seen once. Sequences were obtained from PBMCs. These receptors were obtained from a man aged 40-50 years in good health and CMV-seronegative.

J is TRBJ1-2 and V is TRBV20-1, with D unresolved. Germline assignment: CDR1 DFQATT and CDR2 SNEGSKA (reference sequence). This CDR3 comprises 11 residues. Trimming took off 3 bases at V and 8 bases at J, with 10 bases between the two ends. The DNA for the CDR3 is TGCAGTGCTAGTCCGGAGGAAGGCTACACCTTC. This gives the protein CSASPEEGYTF.

The chain carries TRBV11-2 and TRBJ2-5; perhaps TRBD1 as D (7 bases). V dropped 10 bases and J dropped 6 bases, with 18 bases sitting between them. The CDR3 runs 13 residues. Germline values: CDR1 SGHAT, CDR2 FQNNGV. CDR3 bases: TGTGCCACCAGGGTAGGGGGCGGGAAGACCCAGTACTTC. Protein: CATRVGGGKTQYF.

The V call is TRBV18, the J call TRBJ2-1; 13 bases align to TRBD2. This CDR3 has 20 amino acids. Germline V gene data show CDR1 as KGHSH and CDR2 as LQKENI. The V gene end was trimmed by 3 bases and the J gene end by 1 base; junction bases not matched to a gene: 12. In DNA form, the CDR3 reads TGTGCCAGCTCACCCCAGACTAGCGGGAGGACCCCAGGATCCTACAATGAGCAGTTCTTC. It is translated as CASSPQTSGRTPGSYNEQFF.

V and J are TRBV12-5 and TRBJ1-2; 7 bases are shared with TRBD1. Germline V CDR1 and CDR2: LGHNT, FRNRAP. The CDR3 spans 13 residues. J was trimmed by 4 bases and V by 5 bases; bases with no gene match: 4. CDR3 bases: TGTGCTAGTGGTCAGACAGGGATCTATGGCTACACCTTC. The encoded protein is CASGQTGIYGYTF.

The chain joins TRBV7-9 to TRBJ2-7; no clear D. The CDR3 is 13 amino acids. V was cut by 5 bases and J by 2 bases, with 10 bases left in between. Per the germline V gene, CDR1 is SEHNR and CDR2 is FQNEAQ (reference sequence). The CDR3 reads CASSPVVTYEQYF. CDR3 coding DNA: TGTGCCAGCAGCCCCGTAGTGACCTACGAGCAGTACTTC.

In DNA, the CDR3 is TGTGCCAGCAGTGTGGGACAGGCCGAGCAGTTCTTC. The encoded protein is CASSVGQAEQFF. The gene calls are TRBV2 and TRBJ2-1; 8 bases are a match to TRBD1. The CDR3 is 12 residues long. Trimming removed 4 bases from V and 10 bases from J; junction bases left unmatched: 3. Germline CDR1 reads SNHLY; CDR2 reads FYNNEI.

The rearrangement links TRBV6-5 to TRBJ2-1, with 8 bases fitting TRBD2. This CDR3 comprises 15 residues. Germline-derived CDR1 and CDR2 are MNHEY and SVGAGI. The trim removed 5 bases at V and 7 bases at J, leaving 10 bases unmatched. The CDR3 DNA reads TGTGCCAGCAGTACTGGGCGACTAGCGAGGAATGAGCAGTTCTTC. Translation gives CASSTGRLARNEQFF.

V and J are TRBV29-1 and TRBJ2-5; the D gene is possibly TRBD2 (5 bases). Per the germline V gene, CDR1 is SQVTM and CDR2 is ANQGSEA. This CDR3 region has 13 residues. The ends were cut back, 6 bases at V and 4 bases at J, with 15 bases in the middle. The CDR3 DNA sequence: TGCAGCGTCTCAGTGGGAGCCGGAGAGACCCAGTACTTC. It specifies CSVSVGAGETQYF.